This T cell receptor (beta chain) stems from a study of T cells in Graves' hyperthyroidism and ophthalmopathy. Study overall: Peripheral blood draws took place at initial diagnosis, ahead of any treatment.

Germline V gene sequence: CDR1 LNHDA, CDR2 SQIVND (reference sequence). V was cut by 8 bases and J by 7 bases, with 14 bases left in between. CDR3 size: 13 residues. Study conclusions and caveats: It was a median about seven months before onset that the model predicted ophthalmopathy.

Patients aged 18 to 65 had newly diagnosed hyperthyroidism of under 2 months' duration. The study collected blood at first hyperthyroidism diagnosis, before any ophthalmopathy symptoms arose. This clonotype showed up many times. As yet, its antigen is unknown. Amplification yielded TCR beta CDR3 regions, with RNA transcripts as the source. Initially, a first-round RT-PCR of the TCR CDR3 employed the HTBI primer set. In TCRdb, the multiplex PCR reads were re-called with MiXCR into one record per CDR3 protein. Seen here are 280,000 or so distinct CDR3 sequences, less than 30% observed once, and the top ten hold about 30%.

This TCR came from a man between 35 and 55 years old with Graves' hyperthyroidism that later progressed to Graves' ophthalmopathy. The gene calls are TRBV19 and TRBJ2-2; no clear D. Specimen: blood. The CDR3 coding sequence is TGTGCCAGTGAGGTCGTGCGTGGCGGGGAGCTGTTTTTT. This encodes CASEVVRGGELFF.